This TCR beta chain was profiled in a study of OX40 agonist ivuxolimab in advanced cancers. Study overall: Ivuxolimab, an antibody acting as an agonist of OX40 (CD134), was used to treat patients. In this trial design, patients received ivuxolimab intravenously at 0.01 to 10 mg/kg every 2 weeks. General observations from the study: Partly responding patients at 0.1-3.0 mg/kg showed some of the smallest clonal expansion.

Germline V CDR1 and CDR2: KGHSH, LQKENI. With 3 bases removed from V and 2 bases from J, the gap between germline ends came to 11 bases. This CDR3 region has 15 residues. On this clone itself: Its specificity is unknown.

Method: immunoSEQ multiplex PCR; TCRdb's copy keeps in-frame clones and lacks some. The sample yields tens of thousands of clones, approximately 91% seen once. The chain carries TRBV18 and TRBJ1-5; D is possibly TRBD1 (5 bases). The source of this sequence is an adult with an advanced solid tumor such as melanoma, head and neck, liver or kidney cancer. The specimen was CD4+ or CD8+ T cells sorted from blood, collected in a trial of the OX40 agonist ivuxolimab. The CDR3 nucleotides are TGTGCCAGCTCACCGCCTGGGGGAGGCAATCAGCCCCAGCATTTT. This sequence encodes CASSPPGGGNQPQHF.